A single sample is the source of the 20 T cell receptor beta chains below, sequenced in a study of blood T cells in healthy people across ages. Through a sample-barcoded 5' primer and a J-beta primer mix, a second PCR was run for roughly 6 to 11 cycles. A single record per CDR3 protein comes from TCRdb applying MiXCR to the 5' RACE reads. The sample consists of some 940,000 distinct CDR3 sequences, almost 30% of them appearing once. These data were likewise used in another study, on T cells of mothers and their children.

Sequencing input: blood. All receptors derive from a woman in her thirties or forties in good health.

The table lists this clonotype with a few counts. This chain joins TRBV7-9 and TRBJ2-3; 7 bases align to TRBD2. V was pared by 5 bases and J by 2 bases, with 10 bases of the junction left unmatched. CDR1 is SEHNR, CDR2 FQNEAQ, per germline (reference sequence). This CDR3 is built from 16 residues. CDR3 residues: CASSVGTTAFTDTQYF. CDR3 coding DNA: TGTGCCAGCAGCGTCGGGACTACTGCATTCACAGATACGCAGTATTTT.

The chain joins TRBV2 to TRBJ1-2, with D tentatively TRBD1 (5 bases). From germline, CDR1 is SNHLY and CDR2 FYNNEI. Trimming took off 4 bases at V and 2 bases at J, with 11 bases between the two ends. The CDR3 has 14 residues. The DNA for the CDR3 is TGTGCCAGCAGTGCCCCCCGGGGGAACTATGGCTACACCTTC. Protein sequence: CASSAPRGNYGYTF.

This clonotype has a count of ten or more. J is TRBJ2-1 and V is TRBV29-1; D possibly matches TRBD1 or TRBD2 (7 bases each). Per the germline V gene, CDR1 is SQVTM and CDR2 is ANQGSEA. The CDR3 contains 18 residues. The V and J ends lost 7 bases and 3 bases respectively, with 28 bases between them. DNA for the CDR3: TGCAGCGCCGAAAAACACCAAAACAGGGGAGGGGTCTACAATGAGCAGTTCTTC. As protein: CSAEKHQNRGGVYNEQFF.

This clonotype was counted a few times. The chain carries TRBV9 and TRBJ1-1, with 8 bases identical to TRBD1. This CDR3 is built from 14 residues. CDR1 SGDLS and CDR2 YYNGEE come from the germline V gene. Germline trimming cut 3 bases from V and 1 base from J; bases unmatched to any gene: 2. The CDR3, as DNA: TGTGCCAGCAGCGCGGGGACAGGGAACACTGAAGCTTTCTTT. It is translated as CASSAGTGNTEAFF.

The chain combines TRBV12-3 or TRBV12-4 with TRBJ2-1; D gene unclear. This CDR3 region has 15 residues. Trimming removed 1 base from V and 5 bases from J, with 12 bases in between. CDR3 residues: CASSLGALRDNEQFF. The CDR3 nucleotides are TGTGCCAGCAGTTTAGGGGCCCTCCGGGACAATGAGCAGTTCTTC.

In regard to this clonotype: Possible read error: a much larger clone is one base away. V gene TRBV18 combines with J gene TRBJ2-5; 8 bases fit TRBD1. The DNA end favors TRBJ2-1, so the J call may be wrong. The germline V gene encodes CDR1 KGHSH and CDR2 LQKENI. The CDR3 sequence is 15 residues long. CDR3 sequence reads: CASSPGDRMQETQFF. The CDR3, as DNA: TGTGCCAGCTCACCCGGGGACAGGATGCAAGAGACCCAGTTCTTC.

This clonotype has a handful of counts. V is TRBV29-1 and J is TRBJ2-5; D uncertain. Germline CDR1 is SQVTM and CDR2 is ANQGSEA. Trimming removed 3 bases at V and 11 bases at J, with 19 bases between. The CDR3 extends over 13 amino acids. CDR3 nucleotides: TGCAGCGTTGATAAGGGAAAGCGTAATGAGCAGTACTTC. This sequence encodes CSVDKGKRNEQYF.

As to this clonotype: The final CDR3 position lacks the conserved phenylalanine or tryptophan, pointing to a likely read error. The CDR3 DNA reads TGTGCCAGCAGCCCTCACCAGGGTCCTAACTATGGCTACACCTGC. It yields the protein CASSPHQGPNYGYTC. The chain joins TRBV28 to TRBJ1-2, with a possible D match to TRBD1 (5 bases). V lost 6 bases and J 0 bases, leaving 14 bases between the germline ends. CDR1 and CDR2 from the germline V gene are MDHEN and SYDVKM. This CDR3 has 15 residues.

For this clonotype: This may stem from a read error, because a much larger clone lies one nucleotide away. The chain carries TRBV9 and TRBJ2-7, with TRBD2 matching over 8 bases. The germline V gene has CDR1 SGDLS and CDR2 YYNGEE. CDR3 size: 16 residues. The CDR3 protein is CASSVDERGSLYEHYF. DNA for the CDR3: TGTGCCAGCAGCGTAGATGAGCGGGGGAGTCTCTACGAGCATTACTTC.

This chain uses TRBV18 with TRBJ1-2; 7 nucleotides align to TRBD1. The CDR3 runs to 16 residues. Germline values: CDR1 KGHSH, CDR2 LQKENI. V dropped 4 bases and J dropped 4; count of bases not matched to a gene: 12. CDR3 region: CASSHTKDRETYGYTF. The CDR3 DNA follows: TGTGCCAGCTCACATACGAAAGACAGGGAAACCTATGGCTACACCTTC.

The rearrangement uses TRBV6-1 and TRBJ2-1; unclear D gene. The CDR3 contains 16 residues. V was clipped by 5 bases and J by 0 bases, with 14 bases between them. Germline V gives CDR1 MNHNS, CDR2 SASEGT. CDR3 protein: CASSWFARSSYNEQFF. Written as DNA, the CDR3 is TGTGCCAGCAGTTGGTTCGCTCGTAGCTCCTACAATGAGCAGTTCTTC.

The chain recombines TRBV6-6 with TRBJ2-5; 9 bases match TRBD1. The CDR3 is made up of 15 amino acids. V dropped 6 bases and J dropped 4; count of bases not matched to a gene: 9. CDR1 MNHNY and CDR2 SVGAGI come from the germline V gene (reference sequence). CDR3 in amino acids: CASRGTGKGVETQYF. CDR3 DNA: TGTGCCAGCAGAGGGACAGGGAAGGGGGTAGAGACCCAGTACTTC.

This clonotype was seen many times. The V and J genes are TRBV18 and TRBJ2-7, with a tentative D call TRBD1 (6 bases). Trimming stripped 3 bases from V and 1 base from J, with 13 bases between. CDR3 length: 15 residues. The germline V gene has CDR1 KGHSH and CDR2 LQKENI. CDR3 protein: CASSPLEQGSYEQYF. The CDR3 DNA sequence: TGTGCCAGCTCACCCCTAGAACAGGGATCCTACGAGCAGTACTTC.

This chain uses TRBV20-1 with TRBJ2-5, with 9 bases matching TRBD2. The CDR3 is 16 residues long. Germline CDR1 DFQATT, CDR2 SNEGSKA (reference sequence). J gave up 5 bases and V 0 bases, and 10 bases lay outside the gene matches. The CDR3 reads CSARDWRRGGRETQYF. Here the CDR3 DNA reads TGCAGTGCTAGAGATTGGAGGCGGGGGGGCCGGGAGACCCAGTACTTC.

On this clonotype itself: This may come from a read error, since a much larger clone is one base off. V and J are TRBV7-2 and TRBJ2-4; D might be TRBD2 (6 bases). V shed 5 bases and J shed 13 bases, with 18 bases lying between them. Germline-derived CDR1 and CDR2 are SGHTA and FQGNSA. The CDR3 has 13 residues. The CDR3 DNA follows: TGTGCCAGCAGCCCTGCCCTACGGAGGGAGCAGTACTTC. Translated: CASSPALRREQYF.

At least ten counts were recorded for this clonotype. As DNA, the CDR3 is TGTGCCAGCAGCCTCGGACAGGCGCCCTATGGCTACACCTTC. Translating gives CASSLGQAPYGYTF. The V and J genes are TRBV6-5 and TRBJ1-2; 7 bases match TRBD1. The CDR3 contains 14 residues. V was clipped by 6 bases and J by 4 bases; unmatched bases: 8. CDR1 MNHEY and CDR2 SVGAGI come from the germline V gene.

This clonotype was seen repeatedly, ten times or more. V is TRBV6-5 and J is TRBJ2-7; D might be TRBD1 (6 bases). Germline V gives CDR1 MNHEY, CDR2 SVGAGI. The CDR3 has 14 amino acids. With 6 bases removed from V and 2 bases from J, the gap between germline ends came to 14 bases. This CDR3 reads CASRPNRVTYEQYF. CDR3 bases: TGTGCCAGCAGGCCAAACAGGGTTACCTACGAGCAGTACTTC.

This clonotype was seen only once. The junction shows a germline mismatch at one end, possibly a read error. The V and J genes are TRBV18 and TRBJ2-1, with a weak D call TRBD1 (6 bases). The length of the CDR3 is 15 residues. Germline loops: CDR1 KGHSH, CDR2 LQKENI. The DNA for the CDR3 is TGTGCCAGCTCACCAGTCACAGGGAATTGGAATGAGCAGGTCTTC. Protein product: CASSPVTGNWNEQVF. The full variable domain, rest sourced from reference TRBV18 and TRBJ2-1, is NAGVMQNPRHLVRRRGQEARLRCSPMKGHSHVYWYRQLPEEGLKFMVYLQKENIIDESGMPKERFSAEFPKEGPSILRIQQVVRGDSAAYFCASSPVTGNWNEQVFGPGTRLTVL.

The rearrangement joins TRBV7-2 to TRBJ2-7; D not certain. Germline V CDR1 and CDR2: SGHTA, FQGNSA. Trimming shortened V by 1 base and J by 1 base, and 8 bases separated the two germline ends. The CDR3 covers 14 residues. The CDR3 is CASSLVRRSYEQYF. Here the CDR3 DNA reads TGTGCCAGCAGCTTAGTACGGCGATCCTACGAGCAGTACTTC.

This clonotype has just a few counts. V gene TRBV20-1 combines with J gene TRBJ2-3, with 11 bases fitting TRBD1. The germline V gene encodes CDR1 DFQATT and CDR2 SNEGSKA (reference sequence). V gave up 6 bases and J gave up 10 bases; unmatched junction bases: 6. This CDR3 spans 12 amino acids. The CDR3 DNA reads TGCAGTGCGGGGACAGGGGGTGGTTCGCAGTATTTT. Its translation is CSAGTGGGSQYF.